The rows below give T cell receptor beta chains drawn from one sample of a study of blood T cell repertoires in COVID-19. The table came from immunoSEQ multiplex PCR; TCRdb's copy has only in-frame clones and leaves some out. Here the sample spans roughly 100,000 clones, around 86% being singletons. Sequenced material: peripheral blood. These receptors were taken from a man aged 50 to 60 with acute or convalescent COVID-19. Both conserved end residues are part of each CDR3. The order of the fields is V gene, J gene, clone size, D gene, CDR3 protein, CDR3 DNA. A D gene is named only where the DNA matches it firmly. Rows give clone size only sometimes, using once, few, many, or a class for an expanded clone.

TRBV5-1	TRBJ2-3	-	TRBD1	CASTQDRGRTDTQYF	TGCGCCAGCACCCAGGACAGGGGCCGCACAGATACGCAGTATTTT
TRBV2	TRBJ2-2	once	TRBD1	CASGWDRGFGELFF	TGTGCCAGCGGCTGGGACAGGGGTTTCGGGGAGCTGTTTTTT
TRBV12-3/TRBV12-4	TRBJ2-7	few	TRBD1	CASRRDRGYEQYF	TGTGCCAGCAGGCGGGACAGGGGGTACGAGCAGTACTTC
TRBV7-2	TRBJ2-1	few	TRBD1	CASSLRGQSYNEQFF	TGTGCCAGCAGCTTGAGGGGGCAGTCGTACAATGAGCAGTTCTTC
TRBV7-6	TRBJ2-1	-	TRBD2	CASSLALPWASGTYNEQFF	TGTGCCAGCAGCTTAGCGTTGCCTTGGGCTAGCGGGACCTACAATGAGCAGTTCTTC
TRBV6-6	TRBJ1-2	-	TRBD1	CASSYGGQGSYTF	TGTGCCAGCAGTTACGGTGGACAGGGGAGCTACACCTTC
TRBV4-2	TRBJ2-1	-	-	CASSPGTYDLHDNEQFF	TGTGCCAGCAGCCCAGGGACTTACGACCTACATGACAATGAGCAGTTCTTC
TRBV4-1	TRBJ2-3	-	TRBD2	CASSRTSGIVDTQYF	TGCGCCAGCAGCAGGACTAGCGGGATTGTAGATACGCAGTATTTT
TRBV5-1	TRBJ1-3	-	TRBD1	CASSFGDRNSGNTIYF	TGCGCCAGCAGCTTTGGGGACAGGAACTCTGGAAACACCATATATTTT
TRBV4-2	TRBJ1-2	-	TRBD1	CASSQAGQENYGYTF	TGTGCCAGCAGCCAAGCGGGACAGGAAAACTATGGCTACACCTTC
TRBV11-3	TRBJ2-1	-	-	CASSLDSLGRPYNEQFF	TGTGCCAGCAGCTTAGATTCCCTGGGCAGGCCGTACAATGAGCAGTTCTTC
TRBV24-1	TRBJ1-1	-	-	CATRSGREGMNTEAFF	TGTGCCACCAGATCGGGAAGGGAGGGAATGAACACTGAAGCTTTCTTT
TRBV5-4	TRBJ2-7	once	TRBD1	CASSLGGQPQVYEQYF	TGTGCCAGCAGCTTGGGGGGACAGCCACAAGTCTACGAGCAGTACTTC
TRBV7-6	TRBJ2-1	-	TRBD2	CASSLSGLAGIYNEQFF	TGTGCCAGCAGCTTATCGGGACTAGCGGGGATTTACAATGAGCAGTTCTTC
TRBV12-3/TRBV12-4	TRBJ2-2	-	-	CASLATNTGELFF	TGTGCCAGCCTAGCGACGAACACCGGGGAGCTGTTTTTT
TRBV19	TRBJ2-7	-	-	CASSAGGVGSHEQYF	TGTGCCAGTAGTGCTGGCGGTGTGGGTTCCCACGAGCAGTACTTC
TRBV9	TRBJ2-1	-	TRBD2	CASSVGGRGSYNEQFF	TGTGCCAGCAGCGTAGGCGGGAGAGGGTCCTACAATGAGCAGTTCTTC
TRBV10-2	TRBJ2-7	-	-	CASRRGFLYEQYF	TGCGCCAGCCGGCGGGGCTTTCTGTACGAGCAGTACTTC
TRBV30	TRBJ1-3	-	-	CAWAGNTIYF	TGTGCCTGGGCGGGGAACACCATATATTTT
TRBV28	TRBJ2-1	-	-	CASSMYTGNEQFF	TGTGCCAGCAGTATGTACACAGGGAATGAGCAGTTCTTC
TRBV9	TRBJ2-2	-	TRBD2	CASSVLAGPGDGELFF	TGTGCCAGCAGCGTTCTAGCGGGACCAGGGGACGGGGAGCTGTTTTTT
TRBV7-8	TRBJ2-2	once	-	CASRSGANTGELFF	TGTGCCAGCAGGTCGGGAGCGAACACCGGGGAGCTGTTTTTT
TRBV19	TRBJ1-2	-	-	CASSLGGGGPNYGYTF	TGTGCCAGTAGTCTCGGCGGAGGCGGACCCAACTATGGCTACACCTTC
TRBV19	TRBJ2-1	-	-	CASSPTGGSYNEQFF	TGTGCCAGTAGCCCGACCGGGGGCTCCTACAATGAGCAGTTCTTC
TRBV3-1/TRBV3-2	TRBJ2-7	-	TRBD1	CASSPGQGTYEQYF	TGTGCCAGCAGCCCGGGACAGGGGACCTACGAGCAGTACTTC
TRBV30	TRBJ1-3	-	-	CAWKFGTKDTIYF	TGTGCCTGGAAATTTGGGACAAAGGACACCATATATTTT
TRBV7-9	TRBJ2-7	-	-	CASSLGDWTYEQYF	TGTGCCAGCAGCTTAGGAGACTGGACCTACGAGCAGTACTTC
TRBV2	TRBJ2-1	-	TRBD2	CASFGLANEQFF	TGTGCCAGCTTTGGACTAGCAAATGAGCAGTTCTTC